A single T cell receptor beta chain is shown here with its context. Profiling that covered TCR beta VDJ and CDR3 relied on genomic DNA as its template. Using its own MiXCR run on the reads, TCRdb lists one record per CDR3 protein. In the table there are roughly 180,000 distinct CDR3 sequences, approximately 45% of which are singletons. CDR1 DFQATT and CDR2 SNEGSKA come from the germline V gene (reference sequence). This CDR3 has 12 residues. V dropped 5 bases and J dropped 6 bases, with 13 bases sitting between them. These data are taken from a study of CD8+CD57+ T cells in acquired aplastic anemia. This TCR came from a human donor in good health. Sequenced input: sorted CD4+, CD8+, or CD8+CD57+ T cells (not recorded which) from PBMCs. This chain connects TRBV20-1 to TRBJ1-2; the D is unclear. The CDR3 DNA is TGCAGTGCTCCAGATCGAATACATGGCTACACCTTC. Protein product: CSAPDRIHGYTF.